What follows is one T cell receptor (beta chain) and its context. Its antigen is undetermined. Sequencing used immunoSEQ multiplex PCR; TCRdb keeps in-frame clones, though not all of them. In the table there are nearly 300,000 clones, roughly three quarters of which are singletons. Germline values: CDR1 SGHAT, CDR2 FQNNGV. The CDR3 consists of 14 residues. The V segment lost 5 bases and the J segment 12 bases; nucleotides outside the gene matches: 14. The sample belongs to a study of cytotoxic CD8 clonotypes in ibrutinib-treated CLL. The wider study: Of a cohort that held about a dozen relapsed/refractory and 15 treatment-naive patients, fewer than 18 were IGHV unmutated.

Study-level results: The study found baseline clonality above age-matched healthy donors, tracking circulating CD8+ T-cell counts. Public clonotypes were uncommon and contracted or stayed stable on treatment.

J is TRBJ2-5 and V is TRBV11-2; 8 bases line up with TRBD2. The input for sequencing was PBMCs, taken at disease progression, from a patient treated with ibrutinib. This clonotype originated in a human donor with chronic lymphocytic leukemia. Written as DNA, the CDR3 is TGTGCCAGCAGCCTCTACGGGGCGACTAGCGAGGAGTACTTC. It encodes CASSLYGATSEEYF. The complete variable domain, with remaining parts taken from reference TRBV11-2 and TRBJ2-5, reads EAGVAQSPRYKIIEKRQSVAFWCNPISGHATLYWYQQILGQGPKLLIQFQNNGVVDDSQLPKDRFSAERLKGVDSTLKIQPAKLEDSAVYLCASSLYGATSEEYFGPGTRLLVL.